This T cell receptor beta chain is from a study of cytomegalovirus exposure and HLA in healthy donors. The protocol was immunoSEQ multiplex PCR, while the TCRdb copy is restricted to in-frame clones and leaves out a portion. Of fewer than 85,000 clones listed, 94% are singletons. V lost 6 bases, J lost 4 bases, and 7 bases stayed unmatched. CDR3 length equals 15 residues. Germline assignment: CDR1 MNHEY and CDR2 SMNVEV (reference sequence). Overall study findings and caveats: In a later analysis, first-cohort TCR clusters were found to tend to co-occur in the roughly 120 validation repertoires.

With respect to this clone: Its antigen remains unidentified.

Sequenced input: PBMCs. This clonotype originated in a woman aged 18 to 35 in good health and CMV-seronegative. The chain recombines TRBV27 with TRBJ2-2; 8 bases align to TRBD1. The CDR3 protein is CASSSRGPSTGELFF. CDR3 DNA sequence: TGTGCCAGCAGCTCCAGGGGGCCAAGCACCGGGGAGCTGTTTTTT.